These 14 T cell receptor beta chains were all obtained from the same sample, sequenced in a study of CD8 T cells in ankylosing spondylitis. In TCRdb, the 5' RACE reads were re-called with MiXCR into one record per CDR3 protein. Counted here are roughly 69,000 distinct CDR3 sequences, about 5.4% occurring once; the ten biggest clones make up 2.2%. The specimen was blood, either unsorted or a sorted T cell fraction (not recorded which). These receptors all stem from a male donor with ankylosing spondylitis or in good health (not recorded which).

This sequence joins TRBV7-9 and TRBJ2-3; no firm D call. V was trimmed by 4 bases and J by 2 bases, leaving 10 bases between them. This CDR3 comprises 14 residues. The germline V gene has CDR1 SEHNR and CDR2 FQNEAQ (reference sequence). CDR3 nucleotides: TGTGCCAGCAGCTGGGGTGGTGTCACAGATACGCAGTATTTT. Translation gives CASSWGGVTDTQYF.

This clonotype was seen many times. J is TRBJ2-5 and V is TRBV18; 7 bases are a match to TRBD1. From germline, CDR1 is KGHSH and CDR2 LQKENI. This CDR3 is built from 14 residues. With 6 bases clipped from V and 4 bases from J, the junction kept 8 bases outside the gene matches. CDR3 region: CASSQGRQGETQYF. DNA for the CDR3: TGTGCCAGCTCGCAGGGCCGACAGGGAGAGACCCAGTACTTC.

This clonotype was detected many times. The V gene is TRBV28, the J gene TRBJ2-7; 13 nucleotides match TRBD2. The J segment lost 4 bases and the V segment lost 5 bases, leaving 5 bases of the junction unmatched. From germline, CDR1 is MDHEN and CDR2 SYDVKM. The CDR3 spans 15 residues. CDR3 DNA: TGTGCCAGCAGTCCGACTAGCGGGGGGAGGTACGAGCAGTACTTC. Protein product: CASSPTSGGRYEQYF.

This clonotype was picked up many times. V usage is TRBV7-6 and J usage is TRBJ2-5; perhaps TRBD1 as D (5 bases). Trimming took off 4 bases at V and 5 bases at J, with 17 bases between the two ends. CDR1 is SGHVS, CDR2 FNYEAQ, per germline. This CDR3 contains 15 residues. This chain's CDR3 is CASSWGLQDAETQYF. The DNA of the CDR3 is TGTGCCAGCAGCTGGGGCCTTCAAGACGCGGAGACCCAGTACTTC.

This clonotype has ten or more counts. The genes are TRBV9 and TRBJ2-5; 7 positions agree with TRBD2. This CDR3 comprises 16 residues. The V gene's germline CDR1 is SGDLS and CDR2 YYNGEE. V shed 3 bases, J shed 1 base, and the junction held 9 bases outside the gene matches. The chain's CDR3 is CASSALAGVLQETQYF. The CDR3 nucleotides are TGTGCCAGCAGCGCACTGGCGGGGGTCCTCCAAGAGACCCAGTACTTC.

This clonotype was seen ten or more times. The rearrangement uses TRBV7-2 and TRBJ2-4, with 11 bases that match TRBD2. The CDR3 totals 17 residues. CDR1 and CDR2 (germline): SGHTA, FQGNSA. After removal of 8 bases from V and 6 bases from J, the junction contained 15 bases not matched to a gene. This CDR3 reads CASGPLTSGGLVNIQYF. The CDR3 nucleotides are TGTGCCAGCGGCCCCCTTACTAGCGGGGGATTGGTAAACATTCAGTACTTC.

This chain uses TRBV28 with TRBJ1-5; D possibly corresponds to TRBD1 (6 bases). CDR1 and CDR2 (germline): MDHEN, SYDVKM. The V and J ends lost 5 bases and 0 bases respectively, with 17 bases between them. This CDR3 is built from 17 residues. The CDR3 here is CASSPETGWNSNQPQHF. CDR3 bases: TGTGCCAGCAGTCCTGAAACAGGGTGGAATAGCAATCAGCCCCAGCATTTT.

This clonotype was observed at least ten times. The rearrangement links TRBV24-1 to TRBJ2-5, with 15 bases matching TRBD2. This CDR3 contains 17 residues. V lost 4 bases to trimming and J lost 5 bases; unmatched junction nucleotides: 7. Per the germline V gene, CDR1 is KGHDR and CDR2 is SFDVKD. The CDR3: CATSDPGLAGGTETQYF. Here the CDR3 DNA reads TGTGCCACCAGTGACCCGGGACTAGCGGGGGGTACGGAGACCCAGTACTTC.

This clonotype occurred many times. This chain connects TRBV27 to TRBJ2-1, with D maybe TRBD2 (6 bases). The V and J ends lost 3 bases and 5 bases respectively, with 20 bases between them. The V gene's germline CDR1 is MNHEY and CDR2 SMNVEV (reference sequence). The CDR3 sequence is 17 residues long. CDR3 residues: CASSFLEGYRGNNEQFF. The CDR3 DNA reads TGTGCCAGCAGTTTTCTAGAGGGGTATCGGGGGAACAATGAGCAGTTCTTC.

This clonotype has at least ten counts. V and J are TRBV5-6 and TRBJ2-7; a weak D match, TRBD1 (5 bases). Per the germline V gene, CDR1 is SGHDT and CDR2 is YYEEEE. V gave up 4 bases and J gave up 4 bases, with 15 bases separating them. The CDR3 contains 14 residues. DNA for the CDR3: TGTGCCAGCAGCCCTTGGGGCGACTTGTACGAGCAGTACTTC. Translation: CASSPWGDLYEQYF.

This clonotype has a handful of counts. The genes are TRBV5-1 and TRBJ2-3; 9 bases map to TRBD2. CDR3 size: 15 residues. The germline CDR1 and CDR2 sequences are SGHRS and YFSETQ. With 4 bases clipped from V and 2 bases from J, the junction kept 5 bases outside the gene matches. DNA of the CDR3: TGCGCCAGCAGCGACGAGCGGGGGGCCACAGATACGCAGTATTTT. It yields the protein CASSDERGATDTQYF. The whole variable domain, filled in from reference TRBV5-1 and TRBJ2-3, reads KAGVTQTPRYLIKTRGQQVTLSCSPISGHRSVSWYQQTPGQGLQFLFEYFSETQRNKGNFPGRFSGRQFSNSRSEMNVSTLELGDSALYLCASSDERGATDTQYFGPGTRLTVL.

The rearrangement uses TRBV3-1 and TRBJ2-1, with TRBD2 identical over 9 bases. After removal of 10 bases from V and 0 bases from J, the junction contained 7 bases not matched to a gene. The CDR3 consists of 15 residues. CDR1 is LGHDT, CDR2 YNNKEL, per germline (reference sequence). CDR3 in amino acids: CATTLAGSSYNEQFF. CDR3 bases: TGTGCCACCACCCTAGCGGGGAGCTCCTACAATGAGCAGTTCTTC.

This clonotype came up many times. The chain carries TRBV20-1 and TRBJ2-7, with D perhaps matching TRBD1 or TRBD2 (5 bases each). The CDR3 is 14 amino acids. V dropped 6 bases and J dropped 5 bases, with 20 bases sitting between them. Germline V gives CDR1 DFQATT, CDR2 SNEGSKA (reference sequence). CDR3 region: CSAPLVGARDEQYF. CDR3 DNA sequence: TGCAGTGCCCCGCTAGTCGGGGCCCGGGACGAGCAGTACTTC.

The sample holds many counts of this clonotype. The CDR3 DNA reads TGTGCTAGTGGTTTGCTGAAGGACAGGGTACGTTCACCCCTCCACTTT. It translates to CASGLLKDRVRSPLHF. The chain is built from TRBV12-5 and TRBJ1-6; 8 bases line up with TRBD1. There are 16 residues in the CDR3. V lost 2 bases to trimming and J lost 9 bases; unmatched junction nucleotides: 9. The germline CDR1 and CDR2 sequences are LGHNT and FRNRAP.